This T cell receptor beta chain was identified during a study of blood T cell repertoires in COVID-19. Study-level background: The United States, Italy and Spain supplied acute and convalescent COVID-19 samples.

The CDR3 is 14 residues long. The V gene's germline CDR1 is MDHEN and CDR2 SYDVKM. Trimming at V came to 7 bases and at J to 9 bases, leaving 9 bases not matched to a gene. In the original workflow: Reference gene primer amplification gave nucleated cell count estimates. Here immunoSEQ multiplex PCR was the method, and the copy in TCRdb shows in-frame clones only, minus some. The DNA gave D and trimming, while V, J and clone size come from that table. Among some 64,000 clones listed, 72% were seen once. Living in 24 US areas, the participants were between roughly 18 and 90 years of age. The study assigned cohorts using participant-reported clinical history.

This TCR came from a woman in her sixties who had been exposed to COVID-19. Sequences were obtained from PBMCs or T cells enriched from blood (not recorded which). This rearrangement joins TRBV28 to TRBJ1-4; 9 nucleotides agree with TRBD1. The CDR3 DNA sequence: TGTGCCAGCAATAGCCGGACAGGGGCCCAAAAACTGTTTTTT. Amino acids: CASNSRTGAQKLFF.